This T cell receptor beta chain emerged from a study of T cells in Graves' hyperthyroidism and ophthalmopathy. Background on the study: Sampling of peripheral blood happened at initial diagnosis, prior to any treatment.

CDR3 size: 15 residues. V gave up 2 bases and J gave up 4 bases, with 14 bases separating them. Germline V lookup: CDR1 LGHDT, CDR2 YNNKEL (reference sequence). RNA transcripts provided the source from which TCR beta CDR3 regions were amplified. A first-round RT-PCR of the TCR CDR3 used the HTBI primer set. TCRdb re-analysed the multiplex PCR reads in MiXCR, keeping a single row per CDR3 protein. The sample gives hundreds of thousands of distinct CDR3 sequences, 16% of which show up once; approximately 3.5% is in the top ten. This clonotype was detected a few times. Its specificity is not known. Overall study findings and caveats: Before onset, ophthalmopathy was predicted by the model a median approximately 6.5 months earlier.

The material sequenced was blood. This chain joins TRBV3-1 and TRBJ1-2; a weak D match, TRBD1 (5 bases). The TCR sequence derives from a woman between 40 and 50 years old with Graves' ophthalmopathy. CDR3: CASSQQPGPSYGYTF. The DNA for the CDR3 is TGTGCCAGCAGCCAACAACCGGGACCGAGCTATGGCTACACCTTC.